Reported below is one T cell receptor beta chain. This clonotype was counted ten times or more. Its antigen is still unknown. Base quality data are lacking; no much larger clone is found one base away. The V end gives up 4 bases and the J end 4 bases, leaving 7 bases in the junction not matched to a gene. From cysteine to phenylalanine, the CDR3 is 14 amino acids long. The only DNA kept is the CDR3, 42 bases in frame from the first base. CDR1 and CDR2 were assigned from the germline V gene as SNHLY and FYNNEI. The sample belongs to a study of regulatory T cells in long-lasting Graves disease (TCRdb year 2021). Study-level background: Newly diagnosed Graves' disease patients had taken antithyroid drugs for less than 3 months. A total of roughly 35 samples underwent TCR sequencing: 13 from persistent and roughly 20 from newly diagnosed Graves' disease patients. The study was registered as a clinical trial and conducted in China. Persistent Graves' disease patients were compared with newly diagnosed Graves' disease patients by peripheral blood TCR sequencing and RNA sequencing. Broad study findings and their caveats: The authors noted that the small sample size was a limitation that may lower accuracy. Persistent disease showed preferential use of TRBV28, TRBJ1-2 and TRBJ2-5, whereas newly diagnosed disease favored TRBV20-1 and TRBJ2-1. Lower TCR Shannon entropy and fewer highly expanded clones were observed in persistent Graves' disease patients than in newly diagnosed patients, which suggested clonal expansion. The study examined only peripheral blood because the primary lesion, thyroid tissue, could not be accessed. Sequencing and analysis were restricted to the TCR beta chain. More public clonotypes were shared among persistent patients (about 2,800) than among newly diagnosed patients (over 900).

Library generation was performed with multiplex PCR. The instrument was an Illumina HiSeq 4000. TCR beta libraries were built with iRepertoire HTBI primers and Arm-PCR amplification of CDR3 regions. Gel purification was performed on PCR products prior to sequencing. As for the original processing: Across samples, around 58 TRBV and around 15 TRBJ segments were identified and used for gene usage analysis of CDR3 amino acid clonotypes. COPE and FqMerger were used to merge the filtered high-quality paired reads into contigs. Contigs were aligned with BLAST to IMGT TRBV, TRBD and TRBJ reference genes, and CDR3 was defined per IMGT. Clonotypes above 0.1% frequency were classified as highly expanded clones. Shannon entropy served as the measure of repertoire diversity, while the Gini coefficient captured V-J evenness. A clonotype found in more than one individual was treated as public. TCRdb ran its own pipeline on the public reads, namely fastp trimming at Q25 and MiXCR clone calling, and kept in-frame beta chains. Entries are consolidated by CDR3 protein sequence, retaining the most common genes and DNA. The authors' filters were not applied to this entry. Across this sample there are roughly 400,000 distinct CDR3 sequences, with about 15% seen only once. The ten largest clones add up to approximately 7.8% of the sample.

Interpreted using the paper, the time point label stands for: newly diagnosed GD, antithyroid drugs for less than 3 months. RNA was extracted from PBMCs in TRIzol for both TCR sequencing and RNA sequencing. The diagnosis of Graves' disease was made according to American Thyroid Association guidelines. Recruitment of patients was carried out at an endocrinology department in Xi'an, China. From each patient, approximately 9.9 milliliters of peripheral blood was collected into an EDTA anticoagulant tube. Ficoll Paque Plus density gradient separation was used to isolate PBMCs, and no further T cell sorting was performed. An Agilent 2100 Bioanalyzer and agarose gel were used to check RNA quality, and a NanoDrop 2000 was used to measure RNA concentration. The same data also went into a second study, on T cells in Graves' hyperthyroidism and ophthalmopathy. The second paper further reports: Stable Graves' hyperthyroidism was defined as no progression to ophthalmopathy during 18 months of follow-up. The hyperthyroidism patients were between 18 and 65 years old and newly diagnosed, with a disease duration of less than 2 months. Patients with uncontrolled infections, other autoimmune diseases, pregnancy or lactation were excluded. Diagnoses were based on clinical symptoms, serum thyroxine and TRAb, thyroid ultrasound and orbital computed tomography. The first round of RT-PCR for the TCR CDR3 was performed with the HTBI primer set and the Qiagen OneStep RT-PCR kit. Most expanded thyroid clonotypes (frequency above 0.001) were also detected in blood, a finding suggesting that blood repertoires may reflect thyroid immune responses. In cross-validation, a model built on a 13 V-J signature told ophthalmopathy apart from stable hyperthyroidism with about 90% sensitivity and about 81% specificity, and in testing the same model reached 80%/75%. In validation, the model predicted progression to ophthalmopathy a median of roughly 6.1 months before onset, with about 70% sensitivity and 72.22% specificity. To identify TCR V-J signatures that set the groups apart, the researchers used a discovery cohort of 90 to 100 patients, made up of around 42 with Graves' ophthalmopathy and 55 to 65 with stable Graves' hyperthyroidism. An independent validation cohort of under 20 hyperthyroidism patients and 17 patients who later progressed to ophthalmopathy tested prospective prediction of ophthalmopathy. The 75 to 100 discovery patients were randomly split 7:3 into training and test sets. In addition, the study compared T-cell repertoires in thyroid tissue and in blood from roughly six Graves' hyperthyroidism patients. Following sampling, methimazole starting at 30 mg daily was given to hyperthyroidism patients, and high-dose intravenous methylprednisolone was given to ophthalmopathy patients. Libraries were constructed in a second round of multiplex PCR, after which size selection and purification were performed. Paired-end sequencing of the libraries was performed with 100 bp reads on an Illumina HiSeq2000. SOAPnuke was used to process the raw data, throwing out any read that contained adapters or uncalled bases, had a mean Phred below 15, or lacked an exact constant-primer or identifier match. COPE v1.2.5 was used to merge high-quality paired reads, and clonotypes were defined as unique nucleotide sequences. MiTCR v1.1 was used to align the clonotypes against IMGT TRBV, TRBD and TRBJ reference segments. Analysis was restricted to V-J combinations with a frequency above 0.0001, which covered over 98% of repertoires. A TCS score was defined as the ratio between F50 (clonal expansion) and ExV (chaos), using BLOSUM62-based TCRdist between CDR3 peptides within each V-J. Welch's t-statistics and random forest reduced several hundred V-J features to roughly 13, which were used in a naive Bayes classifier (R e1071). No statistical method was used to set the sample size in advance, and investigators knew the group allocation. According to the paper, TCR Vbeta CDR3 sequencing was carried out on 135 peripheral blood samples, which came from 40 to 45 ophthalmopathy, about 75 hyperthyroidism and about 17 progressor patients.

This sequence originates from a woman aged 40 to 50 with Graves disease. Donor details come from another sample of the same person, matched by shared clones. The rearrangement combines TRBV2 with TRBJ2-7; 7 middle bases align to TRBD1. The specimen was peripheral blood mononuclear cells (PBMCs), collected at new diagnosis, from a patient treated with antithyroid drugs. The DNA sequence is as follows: TGTGCCAGCAGTGTCTCCGGGACAGTGTACGAGCAGTACTTC. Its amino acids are CASSVSGTVYEQYF.